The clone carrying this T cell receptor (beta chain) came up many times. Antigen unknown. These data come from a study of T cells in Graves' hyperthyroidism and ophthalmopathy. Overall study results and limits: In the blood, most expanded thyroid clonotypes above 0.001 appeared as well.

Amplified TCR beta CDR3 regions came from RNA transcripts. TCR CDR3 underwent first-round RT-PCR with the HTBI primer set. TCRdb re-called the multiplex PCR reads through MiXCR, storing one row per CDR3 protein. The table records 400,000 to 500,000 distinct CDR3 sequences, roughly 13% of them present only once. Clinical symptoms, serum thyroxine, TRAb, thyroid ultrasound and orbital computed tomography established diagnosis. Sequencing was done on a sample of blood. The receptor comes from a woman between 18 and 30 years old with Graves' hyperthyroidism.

The CDR3 reads CASSESGREQFF. In DNA form, the CDR3 reads TGCGCCAGCAGTGAGTCGGGGAGGGAGCAGTTCTTC. This rearrangement joins TRBV10-1 to TRBJ2-1; maybe TRBD2 (6 bases). The germline CDR1 and CDR2 sequences are WNHNN and SYGVQD (reference sequence). CDR3 size: 12 residues. Deletions cut 0 bases from V and 10 bases from J, with 7 bases between.